The rows below give T cell receptor beta chains drawn from one sample of a study of T-cell memory formation after mild COVID-19. One entry per CDR3 protein, called by TCRdb with MiXCR from the 5' RACE reads. The sample holds about 140,000 distinct CDR3 sequences; 15% to 20% are singletons and the top ten take approximately 2%. Source material: PBMCs or a T cell subset sorted from them (not recorded which). These receptors were obtained from an adult woman who had mild COVID-19 (a few samples of this study predate the infection). Cell type and time point are not known. CDR3s include the opening cysteine and the closing phenylalanine or tryptophan. D genes are given only for firm matches. Not all rows give a size; the values are once, few, many and, for expanded clones, a class.

j_gene	abundance	d_gene	v_gene	CDR3nt	CDR3aa
TRBJ1-2	NA	TRBD1	TRBV7-2	TGTGCCAGCAGCTCCCTGGGACAGGGGTCTGGCTACACCTTC	CASSSLGQGSGYTF
TRBJ2-1	NA	TRBD2	TRBV20-1	TGCAGTGCTAGGATAACGACTAGCGGGAGGGGAAATGAGCAGTTCTTC	CSARITTSGRGNEQFF
TRBJ2-3	few	TRBD2	TRBV24-1	TGTGCCACCAGTGATTCAAAAGCGGGAGTAACAGATACGCAGTATTTT	CATSDSKAGVTDTQYF
TRBJ2-2	NA	NA	TRBV9	TGTGCCAGCAGCGTAGAATACGCGGCCGGGGAGCTGTTTTTT	CASSVEYAAGELFF
TRBJ1-5	NA	NA	TRBV20-1	TGCAGTGCCACTAGACAGCACAATCAGCCCCAGCATTTT	CSATRQHNQPQHF
TRBJ1-1	NA	NA	TRBV20-1	TGCAGTGCTCATCGGAGCACTGAAGCTTTCTTT	CSAHRSTEAFF
TRBJ2-7	many	NA	TRBV7-9	TGTGCCAGCAGCTTAGCGGGGCCATACGAGCAGTACTTC	CASSLAGPYEQYF
TRBJ2-7	many	NA	TRBV21-1	TGTGCCAGCTGCCGGGCCGCCTACGAGCAGTACTTC	CASCRAAYEQYF
TRBJ2-7	NA	NA	TRBV7-8	TGTGCCAGCAGCATAGAGCGCCTGGGCGAGCAGTACTTC	CASSIERLGEQYF
TRBJ2-3	few	NA	TRBV7-2	TGTGCCAGCAGCTTAGCTGGCCGGGTAGATACGCAGTATTTT	CASSLAGRVDTQYF
TRBJ2-7	NA	TRBD2	TRBV27	TGTGCCAGCAGCCGCCGGGAGACTAGCGGGAACGAGCAGTACTTC	CASSRRETSGNEQYF
TRBJ2-7	NA	NA	TRBV16	TGTGCCAGCAGCCAATCGGGCAGGGGCCCCTACGAGCAGTACTTC	CASSQSGRGPYEQYF
TRBJ1-1	few	NA	TRBV29-1	TGCAGCGCTGGGACAGAAGCTTTCTTT	CSAGTEAFF
TRBJ1-2	NA	TRBD1	TRBV12-3/TRBV12-4	TGTGCCAGCAGCATTCAGGGGGGAGCTATTGGTGGCTACACCTTC	CASSIQGGAIGGYTF
TRBJ2-1	NA	TRBD2	TRBV3-1	TGTGCCAGCAGCCATTCCGATGGTGGGACTAGCGCTTACAATGAGCAGTTCTTC	CASSHSDGGTSAYNEQFF
TRBJ2-3	many	TRBD2	TRBV9	TGTGCCAGCAGCACCATAGCGGGGAGCACAGATACGCAGTATTTT	CASSTIAGSTDTQYF
TRBJ2-7	many	NA	TRBV29-1	TGCAGCCCCACCCGGGACTCACTAAGGGGACTCCACGAGCAGTACTTC	CSPTRDSLRGLHEQYF
TRBJ1-1	NA	NA	TRBV3-1	TGTGCCAGCAGCCAGGTGGTGAACACTGAAGCTTTCTTT	CASSQVVNTEAFF
TRBJ2-2	once	TRBD2	TRBV7-3	TGTGCCAGCAGCTTACCCCCGGGACTAGCGGGAGCCGGGGAGCTGTTTTTT	CASSLPPGLAGAGELFF
TRBJ2-6	NA	NA	TRBV7-9	TGTGCCAGCAGCTTAGTATCAGGGGCCAACGTCCTGACTTTC	CASSLVSGANVLTF
TRBJ2-1	NA	NA	TRBV10-3	TGTGCCATCAGGACTTCGAGTGGGGAGAACAATGAGCAGTTCTTC	CAIRTSSGENNEQFF
TRBJ1-6	NA	TRBD1	TRBV7-2	TGTGCCAGCAGCCCAAGCTGGGACAGGGGAAATTCACCCCTCCACTTT	CASSPSWDRGNSPLHF
TRBJ2-3	many	NA	TRBV7-3	TGTGCCAGCAGCTTAACCTGGAGAGATACGCAGTATTTT	CASSLTWRDTQYF
TRBJ2-7	NA	TRBD2	TRBV20-1	TGCAGTGCTAGAGGTGGCAAAGGACTAGCGGCGAGCTCCTACGAGCAGTACTTC	CSARGGKGLAASSYEQYF
TRBJ1-1	NA	TRBD1	TRBV5-1	TGCGCCAGCAGACTACAAGGGGGCGCTTGGAACACTGAAGCTTTCTTT	CASRLQGGAWNTEAFF
TRBJ2-7	NA	TRBD2	TRBV6-6	TGTGCCAGCAGTCTTCTGGCGGGAGGGCCCTACGAGCAGTACTTC	CASSLLAGGPYEQYF
TRBJ1-2	few	NA	TRBV25-1	TGTGCCAGCAGTGAACTTAGGGGGAACTATGGCTACACCTTC	CASSELRGNYGYTF
TRBJ2-1	NA	NA	TRBV7-2	TGTGCCAGCAGCTCGCCGGGACCGCCGCTCAATGAGCAGTTCTTC	CASSSPGPPLNEQFF
TRBJ2-7	NA	NA	TRBV18	TGTGCCAGCTCACCACCTTGGCCGACTCAGTCCTACGAGCAGTACTTC	CASSPPWPTQSYEQYF
TRBJ2-1	few	TRBD2	TRBV5-5	TGTGCCAGCAGCTTTCTAAGCGGGGGGTCCAATGAGCAGTTCTTC	CASSFLSGGSNEQFF
TRBJ2-1	few	NA	TRBV3-1	TGTGCCAGCAGCCAAGAACTAGCCCCTAGGGAGCAGTTCTTC	CASSQELAPREQFF
TRBJ2-5	many	NA	TRBV7-2	TGTGCCAGCAGCTTAGCCGAGCTAGCCGGCCAAGAGACCCAGTACTTC	CASSLAELAGQETQYF
TRBJ2-5	NA	TRBD2	TRBV7-9	TGTGCCAGCAGCCTAGCGGGAACGGAGACCCAGTACTTC	CASSLAGTETQYF
TRBJ2-4	few	NA	TRBV6-4	TGTGCCAGCAGTGACAAGGGGTTACAAGCCAAAAACATTCAGTACTTC	CASSDKGLQAKNIQYF
TRBJ2-7	NA	NA	TRBV5-6	TGTGCCAGCAGCCCACTGGCCGACCCAAACGGTTACTACGAGCAGTACTTC	CASSPLADPNGYYEQYF
TRBJ1-1	NA	NA	TRBV20-1	TGCAGTGTTGGGTTAGGTGAAGCTTTCTTT	CSVGLGEAFF
TRBJ2-5	NA	NA	TRBV7-6	TGTGCCAGCAGCTTAGCGGGGATGAGACGCGGGGAGACCCAGTACTTC	CASSLAGMRRGETQYF
TRBJ2-2	many	NA	TRBV12-3/TRBV12-4	TGTGCCAGCAGTCATACCCTAGGGTCGGGAACCGGGGAGCTGTTTTTT	CASSHTLGSGTGELFF
TRBJ2-7	NA	TRBD1	TRBV7-2	TGTGCCAGCAGCTTAGAAGGGGGCCTGTTGAGCTACGAGCAGTACTTC	CASSLEGGLLSYEQYF
TRBJ2-7	few	NA	TRBV9	TGTGCCAGCAGCGTAGGGCCGGGACATCGGGACGAGCAGTACTTC	CASSVGPGHRDEQYF
TRBJ2-7	NA	NA	TRBV12-2	TGTGCAAGTCGCTTCTCATTCAAAACGGAGCAGTACTTC	CASRFSFKTEQYF
TRBJ1-3	NA	NA	TRBV7-9	TGTGCCAGCAGCGAACTGGGGGTTACTGGAAACACCATATATTTT	CASSELGVTGNTIYF
TRBJ2-7	few	NA	TRBV7-2	TGTGCCAGCAGCTTGACGACCGGGACCCCCATCCCCTACGAGCAGTACTTC	CASSLTTGTPIPYEQYF
TRBJ2-3	few	NA	TRBV7-2	TGTGCCAGCAGCTTCCTAGTGCCACCAAACACAGATACGCAGTATTTT	CASSFLVPPNTDTQYF
TRBJ2-5	NA	TRBD1	TRBV12-3/TRBV12-4	TGTGCCAGCAGTTTAGGAGTCGGGACAGAAGAGACCCAGTACTTC	CASSLGVGTEETQYF